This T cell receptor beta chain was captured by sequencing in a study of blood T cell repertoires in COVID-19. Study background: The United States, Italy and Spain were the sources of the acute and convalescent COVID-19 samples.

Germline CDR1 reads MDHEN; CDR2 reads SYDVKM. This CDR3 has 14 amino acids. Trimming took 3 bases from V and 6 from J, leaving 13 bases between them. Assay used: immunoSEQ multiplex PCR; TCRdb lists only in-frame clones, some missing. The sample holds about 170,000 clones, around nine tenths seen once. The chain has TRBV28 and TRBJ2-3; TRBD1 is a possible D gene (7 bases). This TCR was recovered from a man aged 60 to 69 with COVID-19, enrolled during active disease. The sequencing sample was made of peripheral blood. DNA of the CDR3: TGTGCCAGCAGTTTGACAGGGAGGTTCGATACGCAGTATTTT. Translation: CASSLTGRFDTQYF.